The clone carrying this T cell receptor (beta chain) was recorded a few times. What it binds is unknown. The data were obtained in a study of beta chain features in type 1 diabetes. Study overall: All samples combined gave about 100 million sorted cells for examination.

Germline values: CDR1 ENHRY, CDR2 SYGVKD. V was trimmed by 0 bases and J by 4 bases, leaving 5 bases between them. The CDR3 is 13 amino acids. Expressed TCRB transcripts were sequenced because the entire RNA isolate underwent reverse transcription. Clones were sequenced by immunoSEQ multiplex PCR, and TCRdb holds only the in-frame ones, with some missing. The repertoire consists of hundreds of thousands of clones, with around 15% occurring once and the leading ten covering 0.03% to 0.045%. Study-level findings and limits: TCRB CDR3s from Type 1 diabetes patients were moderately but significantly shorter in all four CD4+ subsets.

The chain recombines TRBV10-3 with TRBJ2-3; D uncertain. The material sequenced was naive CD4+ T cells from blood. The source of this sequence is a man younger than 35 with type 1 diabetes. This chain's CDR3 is CAISESIADTQYF. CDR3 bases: TGTGCCATCAGTGAGTCTATTGCAGATACGCAGTATTTT.